Listed below are T cell receptor beta chains from one sample, sequenced in a study. One entry per CDR3 protein results from TCRdb running MiXCR on the RT-PCR reads. This sample has 650,000 to 800,000 distinct CDR3 sequences; over 12% occur once, and the top ten carry 3.6%. What was sequenced was memory CD4+ T cells from blood. The receptors shown here come from a female donor in good health, serving as a healthy control. Both conserved end residues are part of each CDR3. D genes are given only for firm matches. Expanded clones get a size class; other rows say once, few or many, or leave the size out.

>TRBV10-2|TRBJ2-7|many|TRBD2
TGCGCCAGCAGGGAAACTAGCGCTACCACCTACGAGCAGTACTTC
CASRETSATTYEQYF
>TRBV20-1|TRBJ2-3|many|NA
TGCAGTGCTCCGGATGGCGGGACTAGCACAGATACGCAGTATTTT
CSAPDGGTSTDTQYF
>TRBV29-1|TRBJ2-1|NA|TRBD1
TGCAGCGTTGCCCCAGGGGGCTATGAGCAGTTCTTC
CSVAPGGYEQFF
>TRBV5-6|TRBJ1-1|NA|TRBD1
TGTGCCAGCAGCCGGGACAGGACGACTATCATGAACACTGAAGCTTTCTTT
CASSRDRTTIMNTEAFF
>TRBV18|TRBJ2-3|NA|NA
TGTGCCAGCTCACCCATCAAGGATAGGCCAGATACGCAGTATTTT
CASSPIKDRPDTQYF
>TRBV29-1|TRBJ1-1|many|NA
TGCAGCGTCCAACACGGGGATGGTGAAGCTTTCTTT
CSVQHGDGEAFF
>TRBV7-2|TRBJ1-1|NA|NA
TGTGCCAGCAGCTTAGGACCGGGTTGGACTGAAGCTTTCTTT
CASSLGPGWTEAFF
>TRBV6-6|TRBJ1-5|few|NA
TGTGCCAGCAGCGTCGGGGGCCCGGGGCCCCAGCATTTT
CASSVGGPGPQHF
>TRBV12-3/TRBV12-4|TRBJ2-3|few|NA
TGTGCCAGCAGTGTAGCCTCTCGGACAGATACGCAGTATTTT
CASSVASRTDTQYF
>TRBV6-2/TRBV6-3|TRBJ1-5|NA|NA
TGTGCCAGCAGTTACCCTACAGGGAAGGGCAATCAGCCCCAGCATTTT
CASSYPTGKGNQPQHF
>TRBV6-1|TRBJ1-6|NA|NA
TGTGCCAGCAGTGAAGTGTGGGTCCATAATTCACCCCTCCACTTT
CASSEVWVHNSPLHF
>TRBV11-1|TRBJ2-2|few|NA
TGTGCCAGCAGCTTCCGTAACCCCGGGGAGCTGTTTTTT
CASSFRNPGELFF
>TRBV18|TRBJ1-1|NA|NA
TGTGCCAGCTCACCACGACAACAGGGCAACACTGAAGCTTTCTTT
CASSPRQQGNTEAFF